The T cell receptor (beta chain) under discussion was sequenced for a study of blood T cell repertoires in COVID-19. Study-wide context: Samples taken during acute and convalescent COVID-19 were collected in the United States, Italy and Spain. PBMCs, B-cell-depleted T cells, or T cells provided the cDNA or gDNA that made up the material.

Trimming pared 3 bases from V and 3 bases from J, leaving 8 bases between. Germline loops: CDR1 SGDLS, CDR2 YYNGEE. The CDR3 is made up of 13 amino acids. In the original workflow: Cell counts per sample came from amplifying reference gene primers. The method was immunoSEQ multiplex PCR; TCRdb's version includes in-frame clones alone and lacks a portion of them. V, J and clone size are those of that table, while D and trimming were read from the DNA. The sample contains some 28,000 clones, roughly 87% of which appear only once. The gene calls are TRBV9 and TRBJ2-3, with no clear D. This TCR was recovered from a human donor in a cohort sampled during active COVID-19. Sequencing was carried out using peripheral blood. The CDR3 loop reads CASSGWSTDTQYF. CDR3 nucleotides: TGTGCCAGCAGCGGGTGGAGTACAGATACGCAGTATTTT.